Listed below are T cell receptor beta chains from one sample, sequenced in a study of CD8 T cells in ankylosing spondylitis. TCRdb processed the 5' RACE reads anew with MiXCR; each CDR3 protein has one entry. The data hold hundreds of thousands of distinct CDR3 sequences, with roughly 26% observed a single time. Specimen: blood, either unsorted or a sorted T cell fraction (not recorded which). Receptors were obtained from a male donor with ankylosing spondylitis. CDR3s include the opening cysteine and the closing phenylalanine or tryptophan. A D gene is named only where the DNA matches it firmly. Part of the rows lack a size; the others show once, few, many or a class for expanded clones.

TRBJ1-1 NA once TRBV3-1 CASSPLGQNTEAFF TGTGCCAGCAGCCCATTGGGACAGAACACTGAAGCTTTCTTT
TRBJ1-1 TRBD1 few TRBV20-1 CSARDGQGAGTEAFF TGCAGTGCTAGAGATGGACAGGGGGCAGGCACTGAAGCTTTCTTT
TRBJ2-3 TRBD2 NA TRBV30 CAWRTSGTDTQYF TGTGCCTGGCGGACTAGCGGGACAGATACGCAGTATTTT
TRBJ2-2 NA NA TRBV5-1 CASSPLGGQDTGELFF TGCGCCAGCAGCCCCTTGGGCGGGCAAGACACCGGGGAGCTGTTTTTT
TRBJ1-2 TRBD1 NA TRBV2 CASSEDRGPNYGYTF TGTGCCAGCAGTGAGGACAGGGGGCCCAACTATGGCTACACCTTC
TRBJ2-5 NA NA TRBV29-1 CSVLMETQYF TGCAGCGTCCTCATGGAGACCCAGTACTTC
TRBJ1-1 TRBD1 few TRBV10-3 CAIRDRSDTEAFF TGTGCCATCAGGGACAGGTCGGACACTGAAGCTTTCTTT
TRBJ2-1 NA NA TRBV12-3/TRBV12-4 CASSTRTALGEQFF TGTGCCAGCAGTACACGGACAGCCCTAGGGGAGCAGTTCTTC
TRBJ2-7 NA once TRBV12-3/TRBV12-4 CASSALTGISSYEQYF TGTGCCAGCAGTGCTTTAACAGGTATAAGCTCCTACGAGCAGTACTTC
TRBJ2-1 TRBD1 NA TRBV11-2 CASSLEGTGFEQFF TGTGCCAGCAGCTTAGAAGGGACAGGGTTTGAGCAGTTCTTC
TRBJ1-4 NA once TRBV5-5 CASSRELRGLFF TGTGCCAGCAGCCGTGAACTGAGGGGACTGTTTTTT
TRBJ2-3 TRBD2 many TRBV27 CASSKGASGRVGSTDTQYF TGTGCCAGCAGTAAAGGGGCTAGCGGGAGGGTTGGGAGCACAGATACGCAGTATTTT
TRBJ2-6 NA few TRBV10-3 CAVDVSSGANVLTF TGTGCCGTCGACGTGAGCTCTGGGGCCAACGTCCTGACTTTC
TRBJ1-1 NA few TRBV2 CATGREMVNTEAFF TGTGCCACAGGGAGGGAAATGGTGAACACTGAAGCTTTCTTT
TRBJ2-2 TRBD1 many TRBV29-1 CSVGTGRNTGELFF TGCAGCGTTGGGACAGGGAGGAACACCGGGGAGCTGTTTTTT
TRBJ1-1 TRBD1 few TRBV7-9 CASRRGGLNTEAFF TGTGCCAGCAGACGAGGGGGCCTGAACACTGAAGCTTTCTTT
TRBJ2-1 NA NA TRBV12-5 CASKGGATGSSYNEQFF TGTGCTAGTAAAGGTGGAGCGACTGGTAGCTCCTACAATGAGCAGTTCTTC
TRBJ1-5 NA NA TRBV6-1 CASSEAGRFGQPQHF TGTGCCAGCAGTGAGGCCGGACGGTTCGGTCAGCCCCAGCATTTT
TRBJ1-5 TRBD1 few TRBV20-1 CSVQGGNQPQHF TGCAGTGTACAGGGGGGGAATCAGCCCCAGCATTTT
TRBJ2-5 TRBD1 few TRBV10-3 CASKEGTAQETQYF TGTGCCTCGAAGGAAGGGACAGCCCAAGAGACCCAGTACTTC
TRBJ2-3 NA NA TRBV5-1 CASSLEGSDTQYF TGCGCCAGCAGCTTGGAGGGTTCAGATACGCAGTATTTT
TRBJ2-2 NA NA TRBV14 CASSQTWRTGELFF TGTGCCAGCAGCCAAACGTGGAGAACCGGGGAGCTGTTTTTT
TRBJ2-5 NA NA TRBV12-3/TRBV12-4 CASSLATGRETQYF TGTGCCAGCAGTTTAGCGACAGGGAGGGAGACCCAGTACTTC
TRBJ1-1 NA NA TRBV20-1 CSARGTVEAFF TGCAGTGCTAGAGGGACAGTTGAAGCTTTCTTT
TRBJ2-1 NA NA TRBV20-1 CSAPGTDEQFF TGCAGTGCCCCTGGGACGGATGAGCAGTTCTTC
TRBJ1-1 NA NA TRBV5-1 CASSLGRGSEAFF TGCGCCAGCAGCTTAGGCAGGGGCTCTGAAGCTTTCTTT
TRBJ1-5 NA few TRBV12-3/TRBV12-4 CASSPLRNQPQHF TGTGCCAGCAGTCCCTTGCGAAATCAGCCCCAGCATTTT
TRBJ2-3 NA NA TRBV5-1 CASSGTATSTDTQYF TGCGCCAGCAGCGGGACGGCCACCAGCACAGATACGCAGTATTTT
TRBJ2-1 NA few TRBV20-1 CSAKGDWVGISGEQFF TGCAGTGCCAAAGGGGATTGGGTAGGAATTTCGGGCGAGCAGTTCTTC
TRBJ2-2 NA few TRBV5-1 CASSPGLYGGELFF TGCGCCAGCAGCCCCGGGCTTTACGGCGGGGAGCTGTTTTTT
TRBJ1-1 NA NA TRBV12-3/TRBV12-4 CASRPHGTEGTEAFF TGTGCCAGCAGACCCCACGGGACTGAGGGGACTGAAGCTTTCTTT
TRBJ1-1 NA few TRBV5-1 CASREQGPNTEAFF TGCGCCAGCAGAGAGCAGGGCCCGAACACTGAAGCTTTCTTT
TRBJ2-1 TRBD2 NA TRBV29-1 CSVRRTSRNEQFF TGCAGCGTTAGGAGGACTAGTAGGAATGAGCAGTTCTTC
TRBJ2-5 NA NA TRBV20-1 CSAREGRSQETQYF TGCAGTGCTAGAGAGGGACGCTCCCAAGAGACCCAGTACTTC
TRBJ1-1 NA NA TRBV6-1 CASSRLPLTGFENTEAFF TGTGCCAGCAGTCGCCTCCCCCTTACAGGATTTGAGAACACTGAAGCTTTCTTT
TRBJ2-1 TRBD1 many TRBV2 CASKVGTGGIGQFF TGTGCCAGCAAAGTCGGGACAGGGGGCATCGGGCAGTTCTTC
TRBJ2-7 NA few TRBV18 CASSPLVPTYEQYF TGTGCCAGCTCTCCTCTCGTACCGACCTACGAGCAGTACTTC
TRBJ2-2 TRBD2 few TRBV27 CASSPTPGGHTGELFF TGTGCCAGCAGCCCCACCCCGGGAGGCCACACCGGGGAGCTGTTTTTT
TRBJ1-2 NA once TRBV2 CAIRDGYTF TGTGCCATAAGAGATGGCTACACCTTC
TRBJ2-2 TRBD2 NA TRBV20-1 CSASTSGGTGELFF TGCAGTGCTAGTACTAGCGGGGGAACCGGGGAGCTGTTTTTT
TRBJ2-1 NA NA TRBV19 CASRRGAVTGVPAEQFF TGTGCCAGTAGGAGAGGGGCAGTAACGGGAGTCCCAGCCGAGCAGTTCTTC
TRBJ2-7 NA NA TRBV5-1 CASSFGDTRSSYEQYF TGCGCCAGCAGCTTCGGGGACACAAGGAGCTCCTACGAGCAGTACTTC
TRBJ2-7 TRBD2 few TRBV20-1 CSGRLAGSYEQYF TGCAGTGGGAGACTAGCGGGTTCCTACGAGCAGTACTTC
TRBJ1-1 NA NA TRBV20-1 CSAQFQGYTEAFF TGCAGTGCCCAATTCCAGGGATACACTGAAGCTTTCTTT
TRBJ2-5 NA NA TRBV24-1 CATSDTRRGQGQYF TGTGCCACCAGTGATACCAGGAGGGGTCAGGGCCAGTACTTC
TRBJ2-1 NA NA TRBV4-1 CASSQASQGGEQFF TGCGCCAGCAGCCAAGCTAGCCAGGGCGGTGAGCAGTTCTTC
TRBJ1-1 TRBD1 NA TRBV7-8 CASSAQTGETEAFF TGTGCCAGCAGCGCACAGACAGGGGAGACTGAAGCTTTCTTT
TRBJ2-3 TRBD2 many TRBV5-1 CASRPGLSGFTDTQYF TGCGCCAGCAGGCCCGGACTTAGCGGGTTCACAGATACGCAGTATTTT
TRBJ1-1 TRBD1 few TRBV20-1 CSAVTGWDTEAFF TGCAGTGCTGTGACAGGGTGGGATACTGAAGCTTTCTTT
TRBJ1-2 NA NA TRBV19 CASSIRRGTPLGYGYTF TGTGCCAGTAGTATACGCCGCGGGACACCCTTAGGCTATGGCTACACCTTC
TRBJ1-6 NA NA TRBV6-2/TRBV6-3 CASSPHVTGSPLHF TGTGCCAGCAGTCCACATGTGACAGGTTCACCCCTCCACTTT